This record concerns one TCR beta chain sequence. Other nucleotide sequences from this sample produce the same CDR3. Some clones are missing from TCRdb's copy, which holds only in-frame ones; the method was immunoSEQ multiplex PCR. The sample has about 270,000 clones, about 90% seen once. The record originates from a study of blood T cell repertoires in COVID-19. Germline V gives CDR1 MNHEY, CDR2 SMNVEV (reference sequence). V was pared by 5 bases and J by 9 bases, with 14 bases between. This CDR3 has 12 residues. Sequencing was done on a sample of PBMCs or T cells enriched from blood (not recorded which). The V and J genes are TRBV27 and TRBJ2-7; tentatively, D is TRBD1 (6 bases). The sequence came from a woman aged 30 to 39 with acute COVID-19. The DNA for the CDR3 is TGTGCCAGCAGTATACCGCCAGGGGTGCAGTACTTC. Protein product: CASSIPPGVQYF.